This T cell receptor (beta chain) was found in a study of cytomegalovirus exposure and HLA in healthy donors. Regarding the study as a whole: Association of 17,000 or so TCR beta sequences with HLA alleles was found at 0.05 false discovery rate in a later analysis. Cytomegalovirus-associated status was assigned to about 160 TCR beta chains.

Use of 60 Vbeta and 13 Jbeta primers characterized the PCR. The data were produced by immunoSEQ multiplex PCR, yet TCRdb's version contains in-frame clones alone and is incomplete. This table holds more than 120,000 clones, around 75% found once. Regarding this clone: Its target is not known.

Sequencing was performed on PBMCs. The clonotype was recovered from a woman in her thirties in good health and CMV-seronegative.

CDR3 loop: CASSTTTNRDTEAFF. The CDR3, as DNA: TGTGCCAGCAGCACTACCACAAACCGGGACACTGAAGCTTTCTTT. The chain couples TRBV9 to TRBJ1-1; D is unclear. Germline assignment: CDR1 SGDLS and CDR2 YYNGEE. The V end lost 4 bases, the J end lost 3 bases, and 16 bases lay between the germline ends. The CDR3 is 15 residues long.